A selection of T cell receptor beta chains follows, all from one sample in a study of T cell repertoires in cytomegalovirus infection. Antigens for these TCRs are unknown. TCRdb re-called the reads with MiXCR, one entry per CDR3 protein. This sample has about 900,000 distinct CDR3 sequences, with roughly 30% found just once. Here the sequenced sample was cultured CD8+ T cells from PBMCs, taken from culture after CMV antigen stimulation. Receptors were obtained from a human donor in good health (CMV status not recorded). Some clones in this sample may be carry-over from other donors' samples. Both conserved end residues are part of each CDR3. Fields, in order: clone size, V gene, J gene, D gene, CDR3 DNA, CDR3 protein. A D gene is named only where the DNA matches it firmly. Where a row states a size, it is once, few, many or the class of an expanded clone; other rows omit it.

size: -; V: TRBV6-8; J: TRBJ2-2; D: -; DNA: TGTGCCAGCAGTCGACTGGGGGGCGCCGGGTGGCCCGGGGAGCTGTTTTTT; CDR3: CASSRLGGAGWPGELFF
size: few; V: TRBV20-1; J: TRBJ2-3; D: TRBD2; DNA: TGCAGTGCTAGAGTAGCGGGGGGGCGGGGCACAGATACGCAGTATTTT; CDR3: CSARVAGGRGTDTQYF
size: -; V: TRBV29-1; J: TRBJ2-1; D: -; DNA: TGCAGCGCTGCCAAAGAAAACAATGAGCAGTTCTTC; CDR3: CSAAKENNEQFF
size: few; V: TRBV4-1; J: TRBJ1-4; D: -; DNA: TGCGCCAGCAGCCAAGTTTTCAGCGACGAAAAACTGTTTTTT; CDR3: CASSQVFSDEKLFF
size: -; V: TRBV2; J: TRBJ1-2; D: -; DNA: TGTGCCAGCAGTGCTAACTATGGCCACACCTTC; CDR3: CASSANYGHTF
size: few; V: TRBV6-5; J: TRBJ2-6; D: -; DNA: TGTGCCAGCAGTGAAATCACCAGCCTCTCTGGGGCCAACGTCCTGACTTTC; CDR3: CASSEITSLSGANVLTF
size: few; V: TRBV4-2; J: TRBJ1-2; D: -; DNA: TGTGCCAGCAGCCAAAAAGAGCGAAAGCCTGGCTACACCTTC; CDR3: CASSQKERKPGYTF
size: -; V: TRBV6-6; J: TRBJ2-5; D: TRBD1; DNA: TGTGCCAGCAGCTCCGGGACAGGGTATCGACAGACCCAGTACTTC; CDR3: CASSSGTGYRQTQYF
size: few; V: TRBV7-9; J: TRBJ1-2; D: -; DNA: TGTGCCAGCAGCTTAGGGTCGGTCGCAAACTATGGCTACACCTTC; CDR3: CASSLGSVANYGYTF
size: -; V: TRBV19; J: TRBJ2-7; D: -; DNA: TGTGCCAGTAGTAACCCCGGCCGGGGGGCCCCCTACGAGCAGTACTTC; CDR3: CASSNPGRGAPYEQYF
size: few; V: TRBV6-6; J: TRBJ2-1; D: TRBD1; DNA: TGTGCTAGCAGTTACTTAAACCGGGACAGGGGTGACAATGAGCAGTTCTTC; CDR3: CASSYLNRDRGDNEQFF
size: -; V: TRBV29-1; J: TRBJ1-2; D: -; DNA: TGCAGCGTTGAAGAAAAGCGGAAACACTATGGCTACACCTTC; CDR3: CSVEEKRKHYGYTF
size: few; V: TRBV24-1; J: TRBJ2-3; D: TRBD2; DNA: TGTGCCACCAGTGACCCCTCCGGACTAGCGGGGATCACAGATACGCAGTATTTT; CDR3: CATSDPSGLAGITDTQYF